The 26 T cell receptor beta chains below were found in one sample sequenced in a study of T cell responses to AZD1222 COVID-19 vaccine. Sequencing used immunoSEQ multiplex PCR; TCRdb keeps in-frame clones, though not all of them. Among about 170,000 clones listed, 85% to 95% were seen once. This sample comprised peripheral blood, obtained on day 0 of AZD1222 vaccination. All receptors come from an adult in good health.

The rearrangement uses TRBV5-4 and TRBJ2-7, with 10 bases that match TRBD2. Germline V CDR1 and CDR2: SGHNT, YYREEE (reference sequence). The CDR3 totals 16 residues. V gave up 3 bases and J gave up 2 bases; unmatched junction bases: 8. CDR3 coding DNA: TGTGCCAGCAGCTGGGGGCTAGCGGGGGAGACCTACGAGCAGTACTTC. Translating it yields CASSWGLAGETYEQYF.

The chain joins TRBV7-9 to TRBJ1-1, with D unresolved. The CDR3 loop spans 14 amino acids. Per the germline V gene, CDR1 is SEHNR and CDR2 is FQNEAQ (reference sequence). V dropped 4 bases and J dropped 3 bases, with 12 bases sitting between them. This chain's CDR3 is CASSSSYDHTEAFF. As DNA, the CDR3 is TGTGCCAGCAGCTCGAGCTACGACCACACTGAAGCTTTCTTT.

The CDR3 reads CTSSQAPYRGGDEQFF. Written as DNA, the CDR3 is TGCACCAGCAGCCAAGCCCCTTATCGAGGGGGCGATGAGCAGTTCTTC. The rearrangement uses TRBV1 and TRBJ2-1; no DNA check was done on the table's D call, TRBD1. TRBV1 is termed a pseudogene. The CDR3 is 16 amino acids.

The chain's CDR3 is CASSIVRSMGQPQHF. CDR3 nucleotides: TGTGCCAGTAGTATTGTCAGGTCTATGGGTCAGCCCCAGCATTTT. The rearrangement links TRBV19 to TRBJ1-5; D unclear. This CDR3 spans 15 amino acids. The V end lost 3 bases, the J end lost 6 bases, and 15 bases lay between the germline ends. Germline-derived CDR1 and CDR2 are LNHDA and SQIVND (reference sequence).

The chain is built from TRBV27 and TRBJ2-1, with a possible D match to TRBD1 (6 bases). Germline assignment: CDR1 MNHEY and CDR2 SMNVEV (reference sequence). CDR3 size: 12 residues. Trimming removed 5 bases at V and 7 bases at J, with 9 bases between. CDR3 sequence (DNA): TGTGCCAGCAGTCCCGGACAGAATGAGCAGTTCTTC. Its translation is CASSPGQNEQFF.

This chain links TRBV7-6 with TRBJ2-2, with D possibly being TRBD1 (6 bases). CDR1 and CDR2 from the germline V gene are SGHVS and FNYEAQ. The CDR3 has 18 amino acids. Deletions cut 5 bases from V and 6 bases from J, with 25 bases between. The CDR3 DNA sequence: TGTGCCAGCAGCCAAAAACTTATTGCTGGGGGCTTGTCCGGGGAGCTGTTTTTT. It yields the protein CASSQKLIAGGLSGELFF.

The chain joins TRBV29-1 to TRBJ1-1; D is undetermined. The CDR3 runs 11 residues. CDR1 and CDR2 from the germline V gene are SQVTM and ANQGSEA. V lost 8 bases to trimming and J lost 6 bases, with 13 bases between them. This chain's CDR3 is CSSSHVSEAFF. DNA for the CDR3: TGCAGCTCAAGCCATGTATCTGAAGCTTTCTTT.

The chain has TRBV6-2 or TRBV6-3 and TRBJ1-2; D gene uncertain. The CDR3 is 13 amino acids. Germline lookup yields CDR1 MNHEY and CDR2 SVGEGT. V shed 6 bases and J shed 8 bases, with 16 bases lying between them. In DNA form, the CDR3 reads TGTGCCAGCAGCGATACGACTCCGGGGGGCTACACCTTC. Translation: CASSDTTPGGYTF.

The sample holds a few counts of this clone. This rearrangement joins TRBV4-1 to TRBJ2-7; 11 bases fit TRBD2. CDR3 length: 16 residues. V shed 4 bases and J 2 bases; nucleotides not matched to a gene: 7. Germline lookup yields CDR1 MGHRA and CDR2 YSYEKL. The CDR3 DNA reads TGCGCCAGCAGCCTAGAGGCTAGCGGGGGGACCTACGAGCAGTACTTC. This codes for CASSLEASGGTYEQYF.

This sequence joins TRBV6-5 and TRBJ2-1; maybe TRBD2 (5 bases). The V gene's germline CDR1 is MNHEY and CDR2 SVGAGI. There are 16 residues in the CDR3. Between the trimmed V and J ends, which lost 2 bases and 0 bases, there was a span of 11 bases. This CDR3 reads CASSYDYASSYNEQFF. For the CDR3, the DNA is TGTGCCAGCAGTTACGACTACGCAAGCTCCTACAATGAGCAGTTCTTC.

V is TRBV19 and J is TRBJ2-7; TRBD1 matches at 10 bases. Germline CDR1 LNHDA, CDR2 SQIVND (reference sequence). The CDR3 contains 14 residues. V was pared by 1 base and J by 4 bases, with 1 base of the junction left unmatched. CDR3 sequence: CASSIGQGAYEQYF. The CDR3 bases are TGTGCCAGTAGTATAGGACAGGGGGCTTACGAGCAGTACTTC.

This clone was seen just once. This chain joins TRBV7-8 and TRBJ2-7; TRBD2 agrees at 11 bases. Germline trimming cut 1 base from V and 2 bases from J; bases unmatched to any gene: 7. Germline V gives CDR1 SGHVS, CDR2 FQNEAQ. This CDR3 is built from 17 residues. The CDR3 coding sequence is TGTGCCAGCAGCTTAGAAACTAGCGGGAGTGTTACCTACGAGCAGTACTTC. Translating it yields CASSLETSGSVTYEQYF.

The chain recombines TRBV27 with TRBJ1-1; the D is unclear. This CDR3 has 13 residues. Germline V gives CDR1 MNHEY, CDR2 SMNVEV (reference sequence). Trimming pared 6 bases from V and 3 bases from J, leaving 11 bases between. CDR3 sequence: CASRPVLDTEAFF. CDR3 DNA sequence: TGTGCCAGCAGACCGGTACTGGACACTGAAGCTTTCTTT.

This chain uses TRBV6-1 with TRBJ1-1; D unresolved. Trimming shortened V by 2 bases and J by 9 bases, and 7 bases separated the two germline ends. The CDR3 length is 11 residues. CDR1 and CDR2 (germline): MNHNS, SASEGT. This chain's CDR3 is CASSETWKAFF. Here the CDR3 DNA reads TGTGCCAGCAGTGAAACGTGGAAAGCTTTCTTT.

The chain has TRBV4-2 and TRBJ1-5; D is unresolved. V lost 5 bases and J lost 3, with 11 bases in between. The length of the CDR3 is 14 residues. CDR1 LGHNA and CDR2 YNFKEQ come from the germline V gene. CDR3 in amino acids: CASSYDTINQPQHF. CDR3 bases: TGTGCCAGCAGCTATGATACTATCAATCAGCCCCAGCATTTT.

V is TRBV7-9 and J is TRBJ2-3; TRBD1 aligns across 7 bases. The CDR3 consists of 16 residues. The V and J ends lost 5 bases and 2 bases, in that order; junction bases with no gene match: 10. The V gene's germline CDR1 is SEHNR and CDR2 FQNEAQ (reference sequence). In DNA form, the CDR3 reads TGTGCCAGCAGCCCCGCCGGGACAGCCTTCACAGATACGCAGTATTTT. Its translation: CASSPAGTAFTDTQYF.

The chain uses TRBV6-1 and TRBJ1-3; a possible D gene is TRBD1 (5 bases). Trimming took 2 bases from V and 2 from J, leaving 10 bases between them. This CDR3 spans 15 amino acids. Germline V CDR1 and CDR2: MNHNS, SASEGT. CDR3 residues: CASSEPRVPGNTIYF. CDR3 in DNA: TGTGCCAGCAGTGAACCCAGGGTTCCTGGAAACACCATATATTTT.

This chain joins TRBV19 and TRBJ1-2; no definite D call. V was pared by 1 base and J by 6 bases, with 15 bases between. Germline V gene sequence: CDR1 LNHDA, CDR2 SQIVND (reference sequence). The CDR3 totals 15 residues. CDR3 residues: CASSIGPGTLDGYTF. The CDR3 region has the DNA TGTGCCAGTAGTATAGGCCCAGGCACGTTGGATGGCTACACCTTC.

This rearrangement joins TRBV6-5 to TRBJ1-1; D might be TRBD1 (6 bases). The CDR3 has 15 residues. Per the germline V gene, CDR1 is MNHEY and CDR2 is SVGAGI. Trimming shortened V by 6 bases and J by 4 bases, and 18 bases separated the two germline ends. The CDR3 here is CASSSRTGKGTEAFF. DNA for the CDR3: TGTGCCAGCAGCTCGCGTACAGGGAAGGGCACTGAAGCTTTCTTT.

This chain joins TRBV9 and TRBJ1-3, with D perhaps matching TRBD1 (5 bases). Germline CDR1 SGDLS, CDR2 YYNGEE. Between the trimmed V and J ends, which lost 4 bases and 0 bases, there was a span of 11 bases. The CDR3 is made up of 15 amino acids. The CDR3 is CASSPRGLSGNTIYF. DNA of the CDR3: TGTGCCAGCAGCCCCCGGGGACTCTCTGGAAACACCATATATTTT.

This clone was recorded only once. The V and J genes are TRBV7-9 and TRBJ1-2; perhaps TRBD1 as D (6 bases). CDR3 length: 16 residues. Deletions cut 1 base from V and 4 bases from J, with 16 bases between. CDR1 and CDR2 from the germline V gene are SEHNR and FQNEAQ (reference sequence). CDR3: CASSLDLGGRFYGYTF. CDR3 in DNA: TGTGCCAGCAGCTTAGATTTAGGGGGACGGTTCTATGGCTACACCTTC.

The V gene is TRBV7-6, the J gene TRBJ2-1, with D possibly being TRBD2 (5 bases). CDR3 length: 15 residues. The V end lost 6 bases, the J end lost 2 bases, and 14 bases lay between the germline ends. The germline V gene encodes CDR1 SGHVS and CDR2 FNYEAQ. This chain's CDR3 is CASSERLATYNEQFF. CDR3 bases: TGTGCCAGCAGTGAGCGGCTAGCAACCTACAATGAGCAGTTCTTC.

The rearrangement links TRBV7-8 to TRBJ1-2; 7 bases fit TRBD1. The CDR3 runs 19 residues. CDR1 and CDR2 (germline): SGHVS, FQNEAQ. The V segment lost 0 bases and the J segment 1 base; nucleotides outside the gene matches: 14. The DNA for the CDR3 is TGTGCCAGCAGCTTAGCGCATTTACAGGGGTTAGCTCGTAACTATGGCTACACCTTC. Residues: CASSLAHLQGLARNYGYTF.

The chain uses TRBV6-5 and TRBJ2-7; TRBD1 might be the D (6 bases). V was trimmed by 0 bases and J by 3 bases, leaving 12 bases between them. In germline, CDR1 is MNHEY, CDR2 SVGAGI. The CDR3 has 15 residues. CDR3 loop: CASSYSWDTHYEQYF. For the CDR3, the DNA is TGTGCCAGCAGTTACTCCTGGGACACGCACTACGAGCAGTACTTC.

V and J are TRBV3-1 (or the pseudogene TRBV3-2) and TRBJ1-1; D is undetermined. Between the trimmed V and J ends, which lost 1 base and 5 bases, there was a span of 11 bases. Germline V lookup: CDR1 LGHDT, CDR2 YNNKEL (reference sequence). CDR3 length equals 14 residues. CDR3 nucleotides: TGTGCCAGCAGCCAAGTCTTAGCAGAGACTGAAGCTTTCTTT. Its protein product is CASSQVLAETEAFF.

The chain employs TRBV27 and TRBJ1-1, with a weak D call TRBD1 (6 bases). This CDR3 region has 15 residues. V was cut by 5 bases and J by 1 base, with 14 bases left in between. CDR1 is MNHEY and CDR2 is SMNVEV in the germline V gene (reference sequence). The CDR3 region is CASSPNRDTNTEAFF. For the CDR3, the DNA is TGTGCCAGCAGTCCCAACAGGGATACGAACACTGAAGCTTTCTTT.